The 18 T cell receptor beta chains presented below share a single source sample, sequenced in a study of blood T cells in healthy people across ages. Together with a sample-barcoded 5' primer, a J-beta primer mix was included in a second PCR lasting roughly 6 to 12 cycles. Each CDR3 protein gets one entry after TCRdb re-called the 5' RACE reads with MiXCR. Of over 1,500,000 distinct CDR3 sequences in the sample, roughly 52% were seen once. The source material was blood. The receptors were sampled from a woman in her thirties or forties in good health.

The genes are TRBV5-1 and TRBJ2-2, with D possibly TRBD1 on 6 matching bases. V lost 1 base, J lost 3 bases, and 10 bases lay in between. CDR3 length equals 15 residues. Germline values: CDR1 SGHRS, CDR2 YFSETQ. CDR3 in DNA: TGCGCCAGCAGCTTGACTGGGGGCTACACCGGGGAGCTGTTTTTT. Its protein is CASSLTGGYTGELFF.

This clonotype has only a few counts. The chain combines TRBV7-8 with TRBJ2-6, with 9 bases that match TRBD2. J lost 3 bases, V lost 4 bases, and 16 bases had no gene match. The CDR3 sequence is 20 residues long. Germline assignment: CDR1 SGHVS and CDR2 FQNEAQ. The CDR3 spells CASSSNLAGNFIFGANVLTF. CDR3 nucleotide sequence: TGTGCCAGCAGCTCCAATCTAGCGGGGAATTTTATATTTGGGGCCAACGTCCTGACTTTC.

The CDR3 reads CSASNRVLAFLYGYTF. CDR3 sequence (DNA): TGCAGTGCCTCAAACAGGGTTCTAGCCTTTCTCTATGGCTACACCTTC. This chain links TRBV20-1 with TRBJ1-2, with D perhaps TRBD1 (6 bases). The CDR3 is made up of 16 amino acids. The V end lost 6 bases, the J end lost 4 bases, and 24 bases lay between the germline ends. CDR1 is DFQATT, CDR2 SNEGSKA, per germline (reference sequence).

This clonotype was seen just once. The CDR3 DNA sequence: TGCAGTGCTAGGGATACTGACAGGGTCTATGGCTACACCTTC. Encoded protein: CSARDTDRVYGYTF. V usage is TRBV20-1 and J usage is TRBJ1-2; TRBD1 agrees at 7 bases. This CDR3 is 14 amino acids long. The V segment lost 3 bases and the J segment 4 bases; nucleotides outside the gene matches: 8. Germline CDR1 is DFQATT and CDR2 is SNEGSKA (reference sequence).

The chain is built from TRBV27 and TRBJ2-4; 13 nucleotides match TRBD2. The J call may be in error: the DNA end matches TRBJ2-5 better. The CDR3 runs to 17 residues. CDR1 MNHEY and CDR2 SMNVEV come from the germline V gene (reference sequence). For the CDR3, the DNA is TGTGCCAGCAGTCCCCGGACTAGCGGGGGAGGTCAAGAGACCCAGTACTTC. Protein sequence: CASSPRTSGGGQETQYF.

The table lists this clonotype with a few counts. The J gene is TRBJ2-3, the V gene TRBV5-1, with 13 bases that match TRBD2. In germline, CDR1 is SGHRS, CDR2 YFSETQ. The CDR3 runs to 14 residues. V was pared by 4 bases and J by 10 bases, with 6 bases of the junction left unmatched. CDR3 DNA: TGCGCCAGCAGCGCCGGGACTAGCGGGGTCTCGCAGTATTTT. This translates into CASSAGTSGVSQYF.

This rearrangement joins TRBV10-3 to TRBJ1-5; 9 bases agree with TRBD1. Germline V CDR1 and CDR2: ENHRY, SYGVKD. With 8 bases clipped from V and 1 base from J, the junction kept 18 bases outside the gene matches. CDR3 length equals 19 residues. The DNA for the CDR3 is TGTGCCATCGGATCCGGCGGGACAGGGTTGGTCGGGAGCAATCAGCCCCAGCATTTT. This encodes CAIGSGGTGLVGSNQPQHF.

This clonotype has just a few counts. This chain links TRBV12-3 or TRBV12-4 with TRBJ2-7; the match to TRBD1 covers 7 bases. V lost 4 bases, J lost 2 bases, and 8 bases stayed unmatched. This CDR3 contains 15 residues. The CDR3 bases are TGTGCCAGCAGTTCAGGGACAGAGGACACCTACGAGCAGTACTTC. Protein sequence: CASSSGTEDTYEQYF.

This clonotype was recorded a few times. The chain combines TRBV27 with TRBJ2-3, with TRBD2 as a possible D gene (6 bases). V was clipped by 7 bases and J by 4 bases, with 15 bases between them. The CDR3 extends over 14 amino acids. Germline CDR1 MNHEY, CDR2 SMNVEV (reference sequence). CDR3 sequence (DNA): TGTGCCAGCACTCTCGGGGGTACATCAGATACGCAGTATTTT. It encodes CASTLGGTSDTQYF.

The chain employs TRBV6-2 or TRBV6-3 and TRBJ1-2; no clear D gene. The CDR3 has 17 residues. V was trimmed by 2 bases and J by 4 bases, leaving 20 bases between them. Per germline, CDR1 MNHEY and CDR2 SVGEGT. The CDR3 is CASSYALSMYRRYGYTF. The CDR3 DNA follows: TGTGCCAGCAGTTACGCCCTTTCCATGTACCGACGCTATGGCTACACCTTC.

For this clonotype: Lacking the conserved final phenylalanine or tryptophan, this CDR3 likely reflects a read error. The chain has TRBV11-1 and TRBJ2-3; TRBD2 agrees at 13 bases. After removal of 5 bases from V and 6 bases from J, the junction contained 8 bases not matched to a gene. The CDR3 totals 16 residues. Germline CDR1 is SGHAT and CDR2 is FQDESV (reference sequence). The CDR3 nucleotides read TGTGCCAGCAGCCCGGGACTAGCGGGGAAGGCGGATACGCAGTATTTG. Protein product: CASSPGLAGKADTQYL.

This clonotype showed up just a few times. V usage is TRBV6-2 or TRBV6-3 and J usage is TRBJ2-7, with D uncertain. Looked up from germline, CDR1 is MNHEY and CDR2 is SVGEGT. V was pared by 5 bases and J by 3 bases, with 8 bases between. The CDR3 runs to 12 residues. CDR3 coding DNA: TGTGCCAGCAGTAACACAGTCTACGAGCAGTACTTC. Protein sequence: CASSNTVYEQYF.

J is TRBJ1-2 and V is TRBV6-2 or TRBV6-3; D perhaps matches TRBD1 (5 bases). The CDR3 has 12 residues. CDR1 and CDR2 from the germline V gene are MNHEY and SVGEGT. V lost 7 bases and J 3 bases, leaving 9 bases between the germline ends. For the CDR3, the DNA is TGTGCCAGCATGGGGGGGTACTATGGCTACACCTTC. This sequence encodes CASMGGYYGYTF.

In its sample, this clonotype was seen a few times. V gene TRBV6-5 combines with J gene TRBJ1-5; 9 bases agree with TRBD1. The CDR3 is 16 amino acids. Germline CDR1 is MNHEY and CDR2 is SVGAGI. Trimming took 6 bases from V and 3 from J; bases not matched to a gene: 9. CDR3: CASRMVGTGTNQPQHF. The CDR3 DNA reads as TGTGCCAGCAGAATGGTCGGGACAGGGACCAATCAGCCCCAGCATTTT.

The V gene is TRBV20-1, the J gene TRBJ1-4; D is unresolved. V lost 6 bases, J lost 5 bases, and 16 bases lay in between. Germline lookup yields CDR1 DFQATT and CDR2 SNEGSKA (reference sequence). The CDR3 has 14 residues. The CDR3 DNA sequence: TGCAGTGCCGCAAGACCCTGGGGAAATGAAAAACTGTTTTTT. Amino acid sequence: CSAARPWGNEKLFF.

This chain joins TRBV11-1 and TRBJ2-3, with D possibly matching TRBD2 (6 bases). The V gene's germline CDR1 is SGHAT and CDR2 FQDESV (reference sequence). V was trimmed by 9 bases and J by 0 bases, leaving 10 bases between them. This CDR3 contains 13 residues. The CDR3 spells CASEGTSTDTQYF. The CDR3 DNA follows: TGTGCCAGTGAGGGGACTAGCACAGATACGCAGTATTTT.

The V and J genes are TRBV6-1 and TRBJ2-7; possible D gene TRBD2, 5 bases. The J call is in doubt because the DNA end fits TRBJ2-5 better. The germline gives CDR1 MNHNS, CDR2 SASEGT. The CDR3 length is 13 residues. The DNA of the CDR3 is TGTGCCAGCAGTGAAAATCGGAGGGAGACCCAGTACTTC. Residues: CASSENRRETQYF.

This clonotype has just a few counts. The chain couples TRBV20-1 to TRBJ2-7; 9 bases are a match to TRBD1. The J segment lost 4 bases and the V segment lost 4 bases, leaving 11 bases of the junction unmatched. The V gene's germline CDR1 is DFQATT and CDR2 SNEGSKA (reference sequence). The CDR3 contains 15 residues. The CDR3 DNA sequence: TGCAGTGCTAAGATCCCGGGACAGGGACTGTACGAGCAGTACTTC. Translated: CSAKIPGQGLYEQYF.